What follows are 5 T cell receptor beta chains derived from one specimen sequenced in a study of shared clonotypes between healthy human individuals. Sequencing used immunoSEQ multiplex PCR; TCRdb keeps in-frame clones, though not all of them. The repertoire includes about 1.1 million clones, about 80% of them detected once, and roughly 0.83% sits in the top ten. Sequencing used memory CD4+ T cells from PBMCs. The subset denotes: CD45RA-negative fraction. Every receptor here comes from a man between 18 and 35 years old in good health. Some clones in this sample may be carry-over from other donors' samples.

This chain links TRBV7-3 with TRBJ2-3; D call uncertain. Germline lookup yields CDR1 SGHTA and CDR2 FQGTGA. V lost 5 bases to trimming and J lost 6 bases, with 9 bases between them. The CDR3 has 12 residues. The CDR3 loop is CASSPTADTQYF. The CDR3 DNA reads as TGTGCCAGCAGCCCCACGGCCGATACGCAGTATTTT.

This chain joins TRBV29-1 and TRBJ2-7; 13 bases are shared with TRBD2. This CDR3 has 16 amino acids. V shed 1 base and J 2 bases; nucleotides not matched to a gene: 5. Per germline, CDR1 SQVTM and CDR2 ANQGSEA. The CDR3 loop is CSVEVQTSGRTYEQYF. In DNA form, the CDR3 reads TGCAGCGTTGAAGTCCAGACTAGCGGGAGGACCTACGAGCAGTACTTC.

This clone came up a few times. The V call is TRBV6-5, the J call TRBJ2-2, with 9 bases matching TRBD2. CDR1 and CDR2 (germline): MNHEY, SVGAGI. There are 15 residues in the CDR3. Trimming cost V 6 bases and J 5 bases; bases outside gene matches: 7. CDR3 bases: TGTGCCAGCAGGCCTGAGCTAGCGGGGACCGGGGAGCTGTTTTTT. Its protein is CASRPELAGTGELFF.

This chain uses TRBV15 with TRBJ2-7, with 10 bases aligning to TRBD2. Germline lookup yields CDR1 LNHNV and CDR2 YYDKDF (reference sequence). V shed 1 base and J 3 bases; nucleotides not matched to a gene: 3. The CDR3 loop spans 15 amino acids. The CDR3 region has the DNA TGTGCCACCAGCAGAGCCCCTAGCGGGAGCTACGAGCAGTACTTC. This codes for CATSRAPSGSYEQYF.

The chain links TRBV30 to TRBJ1-1; 7 positions agree with TRBD1. CDR1 GTSNPN and CDR2 SVGIG come from the germline V gene (reference sequence). Trimming removed 3 bases from V and 1 base from J; junction bases left unmatched: 8. The CDR3 has 15 amino acids. The CDR3 loop is CAWSPPRQGNTEAFF. As DNA, the CDR3 is TGTGCCTGGAGCCCACCCCGACAGGGGAACACTGAAGCTTTCTTT.